The 13 T cell receptor beta chains given below trace back to one sample, sequenced in a study of CD8+ T cells in alopecia areata. Described treatment: oral pan-JAK inhibitor, 5-10 mg twice daily. Reverse transcription of extracted RNA yielded cDNA, which provided the sequencing template. TCRdb keeps only in-frame clones here, not all; method: immunoSEQ multiplex PCR. The table records 98,000 or so clones, about 58% of them present only once. The sample was CD8+ T cells sorted from blood, taken at week 4, from a patient treated with tofacitinib. These receptors all come from a human donor with alopecia areata.

This clone was counted ten times or more. V gene TRBV4-3 combines with J gene TRBJ2-2; D is ambiguous. In germline, CDR1 is LGHNA, CDR2 YSLEER. V lost 9 bases, J lost 0 bases, and 14 bases lay in between. The CDR3 spans 15 residues. CDR3 bases: TGCGCCAGTCCAGACTCGCTAGCGAACACCGGGGAGCTGTTTTTT. Translated, it gives CASPDSLANTGELFF.

This rearrangement joins TRBV10-3 to TRBJ2-5; D possibly corresponds to TRBD1 (5 bases). The CDR3 length is 15 residues. Germline V CDR1 and CDR2: ENHRY, SYGVKD. Trimming removed 0 bases from V and 4 bases from J, with 12 bases in between. The chain's CDR3 is CAISESVGVGETQYF. In nucleotides, the CDR3 is TGTGCCATCAGTGAGTCCGTAGGGGTTGGAGAGACCCAGTACTTC.

As to this clone: Other DNA variants within this sample encode the same CDR3. The chain employs TRBV30 and TRBJ2-6; weak D call: TRBD2 (5 bases). CDR3 length: 14 amino acids. The ends were cut back, 3 bases at V and 4 bases at J, with 10 bases in the middle. Germline CDR1 GTSNPN, CDR2 SVGIG (reference sequence). The CDR3 DNA sequence: TGTGCCTGGAGCGGAGGATCCGGGGCCAACGTCCTGACTTTC. It specifies CAWSGGSGANVLTF.

A few counts support this clone. The CDR3 DNA reads TGTGCCAGCACCCCGGGACAGGGGGTCACCGAAAAACTGTTTTTT. Translation gives CASTPGQGVTEKLFF. The chain couples TRBV27 to TRBJ1-4; 11 bases match TRBD1. V lost 7 bases and J lost 8; bases outside the gene matches: 9. This CDR3 region has 15 residues. CDR1 is MNHEY and CDR2 is SMNVEV in the germline V gene (reference sequence).

The rearrangement joins TRBV4-3 to TRBJ2-5; D remains ambiguous. The CDR3 consists of 14 residues. Trimming shortened V by 1 base and J by 2 bases, and 8 bases separated the two germline ends. The germline gives CDR1 LGHNA, CDR2 YSLEER. The CDR3 coding sequence is TGCGCCAGCAGCCAAGCAACGGATCAAGAGACCCAGTACTTC. Protein sequence: CASSQATDQETQYF.

This clone was detected only a few times. This chain links TRBV30 with TRBJ2-7, with D perhaps TRBD1 (5 bases). This CDR3 spans 13 amino acids. Trimming shortened V by 0 bases and J by 3 bases, and 9 bases separated the two germline ends. Germline loops: CDR1 GTSNPN, CDR2 SVGIG (reference sequence). CDR3 coding DNA: TGTGCCTGGAGTGTAGCGCAGGGCTACGAGCAGTACTTC. Amino acid sequence: CAWSVAQGYEQYF.

The chain links TRBV9 to TRBJ1-3; D is possibly TRBD1 (5 bases). V dropped 4 bases and J dropped 4 bases, with 18 bases sitting between them. Germline V gene sequence: CDR1 SGDLS, CDR2 YYNGEE. This CDR3 comprises 16 residues. The CDR3 sequence: CASSPSGGSGGNTIYF. The CDR3 DNA is TGTGCCAGCAGCCCCTCCGGGGGGTCGGGAGGAAACACCATATATTTT. The full variable domain, its missing parts supplied by reference TRBV9 and TRBJ1-3, is DSGVTQTPKHLITATGQRVTLRCSPRSGDLSVYWYQQSLDQGLQFLIQYYNGEERAKGNILERFSAQQFPDLHSELNLSSLELGDSALYFCASSPSGGSGGNTIYFGEGSWLTVV.

The chain recombines TRBV11-3 with TRBJ1-6; D is possibly TRBD1 (6 bases). Trimming stripped 5 bases from V and 8 bases from J, with 16 bases between. The CDR3 is 15 residues long. Germline V gene data show CDR1 as SGHNT and CDR2 as YENEEA. In DNA, the CDR3 is TGTGCCAGCAGCAAGATGACAGGAACCTATTCACCCCTCCACTTT. It specifies CASSKMTGTYSPLHF.

CDR3 amino acids: CAWSDRPTVYSNQPQHF. CDR3 sequence (DNA): TGTGCCTGGAGTGACCGACCGACAGTTTATAGCAATCAGCCCCAGCATTTT. The chain combines TRBV30 with TRBJ1-5; TRBD1 is a possible D gene (5 bases). Trimming took off 1 base at V and 0 bases at J, with 16 bases between the two ends. The CDR3 length is 17 residues. In germline, CDR1 is GTSNPN, CDR2 SVGIG (reference sequence).

Only one count was recorded for this clone. The V and J genes are TRBV29-1 and TRBJ1-2; D is unresolved. The V and J ends lost 7 bases and 4 bases respectively, with 13 bases between them. Germline V lookup: CDR1 SQVTM, CDR2 ANQGSEA. The CDR3 length is 12 residues. CDR3 residues: CSAAGLFYGYTF. In DNA, the CDR3 is TGCAGCGCCGCCGGGCTATTCTATGGCTACACCTTC.

J is TRBJ2-6 and V is TRBV7-9; 10 bases align to TRBD1. CDR3 length: 17 residues. V was pared by 1 base and J by 4 bases, with 4 bases of the junction left unmatched. Per germline, CDR1 SEHNR and CDR2 FQNEAQ (reference sequence). The CDR3 region is CASSLGQGAQGANVLTF. CDR3 sequence (DNA): TGTGCCAGCAGCTTAGGACAGGGGGCGCAAGGGGCCAACGTCCTGACTTTC.

This chain links TRBV30 with TRBJ2-7, with TRBD1 identical over 7 bases. The CDR3 length is 14 residues. Germline CDR1 GTSNPN, CDR2 SVGIG (reference sequence). The trim removed 3 bases at V and 2 bases at J, leaving 7 bases unmatched. This chain's CDR3 is CAWREPGTAYEQYF. In DNA, the CDR3 is TGTGCCTGGAGGGAACCCGGGACAGCCTACGAGCAGTACTTC.

This rearrangement joins TRBV6-6 to TRBJ1-1, with no clear D. V was pared by 0 bases and J by 0 bases, with 11 bases between. This CDR3 contains 16 residues. Germline V gene data show CDR1 as MNHNY and CDR2 as SVGAGI (reference sequence). CDR3 in amino acids: CASSYSPSTLNTEAFF. CDR3 sequence (DNA): TGTGCCAGCAGTTACTCACCTTCCACACTGAACACTGAAGCTTTCTTT.